Presented here are 10 T cell receptor beta chains from one specimen sequenced in a study of identical twins. Each CDR3 protein gets one entry after TCRdb re-called the 5' RACE reads with MiXCR. The data hold roughly 1.6 million distinct CDR3 sequences, with less than 40% observed a single time. The sample comprised cord blood. These receptors came from a newborn girl in good health.

This clonotype was seen a handful of times. V is TRBV5-1 and J is TRBJ1-4, with 7 bases fitting TRBD1. Germline V gene lookup returns CDR1 SGHRS and CDR2 YFSETQ. Germline trimming cut 2 bases from V and 3 bases from J; bases unmatched to any gene: 4. The CDR3 loop spans 15 amino acids. In DNA form, the CDR3 reads TGCGCCAGCAGCTTAAGGGGACAGCCTAATGAAAAACTGTTTTTT. Its protein is CASSLRGQPNEKLFF.

This clonotype was counted ten times or more. The J gene is TRBJ2-4, the V gene TRBV28; D unclear. V lost 6 bases and J 9 bases, leaving 15 bases between the germline ends. CDR1 is MDHEN and CDR2 is SYDVKM in the germline V gene. The CDR3 has 13 amino acids. The CDR3, as DNA: TGTGCCAGCAGGCCAACCCAAGAAGGCATTCAGTACTTC. It yields the protein CASRPTQEGIQYF.

The chain uses TRBV28 and TRBJ1-2, with D tentatively TRBD1 (6 bases). CDR3 length: 16 amino acids. In germline, CDR1 is MDHEN, CDR2 SYDVKM. The ends were cut back, 6 bases at V and 4 bases at J, with 21 bases in the middle. CDR3 DNA sequence: TGTGCCAGCAGCGATTTGGTTGGGGGGCGAGGCTATGGCTACACCTTC. Amino acid sequence: CASSDLVGGRGYGYTF.

The rearrangement uses TRBV7-2 and TRBJ2-1; 7 bases map to TRBD2. Germline V gene sequence: CDR1 SGHTA, CDR2 FQGNSA. Trimming cost V 1 base and J 1 base; bases outside gene matches: 10. This CDR3 spans 18 amino acids. CDR3 in amino acids: CASSLGGGRAFSYNEQFF. CDR3 coding DNA: TGTGCCAGCAGCTTAGGGGGTGGGAGGGCCTTTTCCTACAATGAGCAGTTCTTC.

The chain couples TRBV29-1 to TRBJ1-1; D unresolved. The CDR3 spans 14 residues. V lost 3 bases and J 1 base, leaving 12 bases between the germline ends. CDR1 is SQVTM and CDR2 is ANQGSEA in the germline V gene. The CDR3 nucleotides read TGCAGCGTTGAGAAGGTGTCAGGGAACACTGAAGCTTTCTTT. Amino acid sequence: CSVEKVSGNTEAFF.

CDR3 DNA: TGTGCCAGCAGGGGGGGCCGGGACAGTCTTTCTAGCACAGATACGCAGTATTTT. Protein product: CASRGGRDSLSSTDTQYF. The genes are TRBV6-1 and TRBJ2-3; D may be TRBD1 (7 bases). Germline CDR1 is MNHNS and CDR2 is SASEGT. V lost 6 bases and J 0 bases, leaving 22 bases between the germline ends. The CDR3 runs to 18 residues.

The rearrangement links TRBV6-5 to TRBJ2-5; D is perhaps TRBD2 (8 bases). V was cut by 5 bases and J by 1 base, with 14 bases left in between. The CDR3 contains 15 residues. In germline, CDR1 is MNHEY, CDR2 SVGAGI. The CDR3 nucleotides read TGTGCCAGCAGTCCTCGGGAGGGGGCCCAAGAGACCCAGTACTTC. The encoded protein is CASSPREGAQETQYF.

J is TRBJ2-2 and V is TRBV6-1; D may correspond to TRBD1 or TRBD2 (5 bases each). Germline V gives CDR1 MNHNS, CDR2 SASEGT. CDR3 length equals 15 residues. Trimming pared 6 bases from V and 5 bases from J, leaving 16 bases between. The CDR3 DNA reads as TGTGCCAGCAGCCGAATGAGGGACGGAACCGGGGAGCTGTTTTTT. Translating gives CASSRMRDGTGELFF.

This clonotype was seen repeatedly, ten times or more. The chain employs TRBV9 and TRBJ2-1; 9 nucleotides agree with TRBD1. The V gene's germline CDR1 is SGDLS and CDR2 YYNGEE. J gave up 3 bases and V 2 bases, and 0 bases lay outside the gene matches. The CDR3 extends over 14 amino acids. The CDR3 region is CASSVTGGYNEQFF. The DNA for the CDR3 is TGTGCCAGCAGCGTGACAGGGGGCTACAATGAGCAGTTCTTC.

The rearrangement uses TRBV28 and TRBJ2-1; TRBD2 matches at 16 bases. The CDR3 loop spans 18 amino acids. V trimming: 5 bases; J trimming: 6 bases; junction bases outside the gene matches: 10. CDR1 MDHEN and CDR2 SYDVKM come from the germline V gene. The CDR3 DNA reads as TGTGCCAGCAGTCCACTGCCTGGGACTAGCGGGAGGGCCAATGAGCAGTTCTTC. Translated, it gives CASSPLPGTSGRANEQFF.